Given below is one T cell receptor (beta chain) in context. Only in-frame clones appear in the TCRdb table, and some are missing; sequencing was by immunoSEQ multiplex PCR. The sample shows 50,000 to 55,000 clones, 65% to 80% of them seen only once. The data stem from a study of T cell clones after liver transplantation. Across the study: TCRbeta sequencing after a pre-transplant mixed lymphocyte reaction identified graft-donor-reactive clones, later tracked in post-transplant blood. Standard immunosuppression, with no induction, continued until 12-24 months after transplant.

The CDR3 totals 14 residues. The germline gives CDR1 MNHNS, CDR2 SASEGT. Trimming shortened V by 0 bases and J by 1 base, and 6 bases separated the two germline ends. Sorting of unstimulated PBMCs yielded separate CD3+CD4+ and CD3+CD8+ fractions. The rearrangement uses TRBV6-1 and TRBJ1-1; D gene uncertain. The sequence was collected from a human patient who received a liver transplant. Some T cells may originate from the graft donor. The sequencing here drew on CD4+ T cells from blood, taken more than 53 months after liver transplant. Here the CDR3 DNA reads TGTGCCAGCAGTGAAGCGCGAGGGAACACTGAAGCTTTCTTT. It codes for CASSEARGNTEAFF.